This T cell receptor beta chain was recovered during a study of spatial heterogeneity in lung cancer (dated by TCRdb to between 2017 and 2020). For the study in its entirety: Beta-chain transcripts were consistently detected in greater numbers than alpha-chain transcripts, which likely reflected higher beta-chain transcript abundance. In tumor regions, TCR transcript counts showed a strong correlation with a T cell transcriptional module score derived from matched bulk RNA-seq. In the raw uncorrected reads, each unique combination of TCR and UMI appeared more than ten times on average. The study quantitatively compared TCR alpha and beta repertoires across multiple tumor regions, matched nontumor lung and blood in non-small cell lung cancer. Nonsynonymous mutation counts, determined by whole-exome sequencing of tumor tissue, were related to features of the TCR repertoire. Both alpha and beta chains were TCR-sequenced in approximately 200 tumor regions, fewer than 80 matched nontumor lung samples and over 55 PBMC samples obtained at surgery. On the study overall, not on this receptor specifically: TCR-seq coverage of tumor T cells was estimated at only around 7% for alpha chains and approximately 13% for beta chains. Counts of ubiquitous and regional expanded TCRs were found to correlate with counts of ubiquitous and regional nonsynonymous mutations, respectively. Additional single-cell paired TCR alpha and beta sequencing was considered necessary to confirm, at a functional level, the hypothesis that regional TCRs recognize regional mutations. A correlation was observed between the number of expanded intratumoral alpha and beta TCRs and the tumor nonsynonymous mutation count.

Via the germline V gene, CDR1 is SQVTM and CDR2 ANQGSEA. Reading from cysteine to phenylalanine, the CDR3 counts 12 amino acids. The read is trimmed to its CDR3 DNA, 36 bases read in frame from base 1. Library preparation employed 5' RACE. Instrument on record: NextSeq 500. To allow correction of PCR and sequencing errors, the TCR library protocol tagged every TCR cDNA molecule with a unique molecular identifier. As for how the authors treated the data: Decombinator tools were used for TCR identification, UMI-based error correction and CDR3 extraction. Expanded TCRs were defined as those above a frequency of 2 per 1,000, corresponding to the top 1% of the tumor frequency distribution. Expanded tumor TCRs statistically deemed absent (corrected P<0.05) from at least one tumor region were classed as regional, and all other expanded tumor TCRs were classed as ubiquitous. Each repertoire was subsampled 100 times to 5,000 TCRs, after which Renyi diversity was computed with the R vegan package. CDR3 similarity networks were built from amino acid triplet string-kernel similarity, connecting CDR3s with pairwise similarity above 0.82. TCRdb trimmed public reads at Q25 via fastp, called clones via MiXCR and kept in-frame beta chains. Entries are consolidated by CDR3 protein sequence, retaining the most common genes and DNA. TCRdb's processing, not the authors', yielded these V and J calls. This sample has about 12,000 distinct CDR3 sequences in its table, and roughly 15% of those were observed once. Less than 20% of the sample is in the top ten clones.

Sample time point, as interpreted from the label and publication: sample taken at primary tumor resection. Donors were over 60 patients with early-stage, untreated non-small cell lung cancer from the lung TRACERx cohort. For TCR sequencing, whole RNA was extracted from tumor and nontumor lung tissue, or from cryopreserved PBMC samples, and no cell sorting was done. A patient was chosen for TCR sequencing only when enough RNA was available from at least two tumor regions. Before being selected, tumor and adjacent nontumor lung specimens were reviewed by a lung pathologist. With respect to this clonotype: Its antigen is unknown. The junction departs from germline at one end; a sequencing error may be responsible.

This clonotype was sampled from a male donor with early-stage non-small cell lung cancer. The chain is made from TRBV29-1 and TRBJ2-5; the D gene is perhaps TRBD1, from 5 matching bases. Source: lung tumor tissue, taken at surgery. The bases read TGCAGCGTTGACAGGGTGGGGAAGACCCAGCACTTC. The translation is CSVDRVGKTQHF.